These T cell receptor beta chains were read from a single sample in a study of shared clonotypes between healthy human individuals. TCRdb keeps only in-frame clones here, not all; method: immunoSEQ multiplex PCR. The sample holds 300,000 or so clones; over 65% are singletons and the top ten take about 9.4%. Sequences were obtained from memory CD4+ T cells sorted from blood. These receptors were collected from a man aged 30-40 years in good health. The CDR3 runs from the conserved cysteine through the conserved F or W. D genes are given only for firm matches. Rows may omit the clone size; those that give it use once, few, many or a size class.

j_call clone_size d_call v_call cdr3_aa cdr3_nt
TRBJ2-3 NA NA TRBV29-1 CSVEDLQRERFTDTQYF TGCAGCGTTGAAGATCTTCAACGGGAGCGTTTCACAGATACGCAGTATTTT
TRBJ1-5 NA TRBD1 TRBV5-4 CASSDAAGGGNQPQHF TGTGCCAGCAGTGATGCCGCAGGGGGAGGCAATCAGCCCCAGCATTTT
TRBJ2-1 NA TRBD2 TRBV30 CAPTGTSAYNEQFF TGTGCTCCAACAGGGACTAGCGCCTACAATGAGCAGTTCTTC
TRBJ2-2 few TRBD2 TRBV18 CASSPTSGSTGELFF TGTGCCAGCTCGCCCACTAGCGGGAGTACCGGGGAGCTGTTTTTT
TRBJ1-1 NA NA TRBV6-5 CASSYDSHTEAFF TGTGCCAGCAGTTACGACAGCCACACTGAAGCTTTCTTT
TRBJ2-1 NA TRBD2 TRBV6-5 CASSPPGLRIDEQFF TGTGCCAGCAGTCCCCCGGGACTACGAATCGATGAGCAGTTCTTC
TRBJ2-1 NA TRBD2 TRBV5-1 CASSLPSLAGGEEQFF TGCGCCAGCAGCTTGCCCTCACTAGCGGGAGGGGAGGAGCAGTTCTTC
TRBJ2-7 NA NA TRBV28 CASSPITTGAYEQYF TGTGCCAGCAGTCCCATCACCACCGGGGCGTACGAGCAGTACTTC
TRBJ2-7 NA NA TRBV5-6 CASSLLVRLTQGGEDEQYF TGTGCCAGCAGCTTGTTGGTTCGCCTCACACAGGGTGGTGAGGACGAGCAGTACTTC
TRBJ2-3 few TRBD1 TRBV11-2 CASRQKRDRGPDTQYF TGTGCCAGCAGACAAAAACGGGACAGGGGACCAGATACGCAGTATTTT
TRBJ2-7 NA TRBD1 TRBV5-1 CASSFRTGSYEQYF TGCGCCAGCAGCTTCCGGACAGGGTCCTACGAGCAGTACTTC
TRBJ2-1 NA TRBD2 TRBV7-8 CASSLGQASGSEQFF TGTGCCAGCAGCTTAGGTCAGGCTAGCGGATCTGAGCAGTTCTTC
TRBJ2-1 few NA TRBV7-2 CASSLEVQGEQFF TGTGCCAGCAGCTTGGAGGTCCAGGGTGAGCAGTTCTTC
TRBJ2-6 NA NA TRBV5-1 CASSAGHVNSGANVLTF TGCGCCAGCAGCGCAGGACATGTAAACTCTGGGGCCAACGTCCTGACTTTC
TRBJ2-3 NA TRBD2 TRBV7-6 CASSPLAGLAGTDTQYF TGTGCCAGCAGCCCCCTGGCGGGGCTAGCGGGCACAGATACGCAGTATTTT
TRBJ1-4 NA TRBD1 TRBV19 CASKDRGITNEKLFF TGTGCCAGTAAAGACAGGGGGATAACTAATGAAAAACTGTTTTTT
TRBJ2-1 NA NA TRBV18 CASSPFTGRAGLNEQFF TGTGCCAGCTCACCCTTCACTGGGCGGGCCGGGCTAAATGAGCAGTTCTTC
TRBJ1-1 NA TRBD1 TRBV5-8 CASETPTGGLLEAFF TGTGCCAGCGAGACCCCGACAGGGGGCCTGCTCGAAGCTTTCTTT
TRBJ1-5 NA NA TRBV6-1 CASSTQSNQPQHF TGTGCCAGCAGCACACAAAGCAATCAGCCCCAGCATTTT
TRBJ2-1 NA NA TRBV6-1 CASKWGLVNEQFF TGTGCCAGCAAATGGGGTTTAGTGAATGAGCAGTTCTTC
TRBJ2-3 few NA TRBV2 CASIWETDTQYF TGTGCCAGCATTTGGGAGACAGATACGCAGTATTTT
TRBJ1-1 NA NA TRBV11-2 CASSFSRVSEAFF TGTGCCAGCAGCTTCAGCAGGGTCTCTGAAGCTTTCTTT